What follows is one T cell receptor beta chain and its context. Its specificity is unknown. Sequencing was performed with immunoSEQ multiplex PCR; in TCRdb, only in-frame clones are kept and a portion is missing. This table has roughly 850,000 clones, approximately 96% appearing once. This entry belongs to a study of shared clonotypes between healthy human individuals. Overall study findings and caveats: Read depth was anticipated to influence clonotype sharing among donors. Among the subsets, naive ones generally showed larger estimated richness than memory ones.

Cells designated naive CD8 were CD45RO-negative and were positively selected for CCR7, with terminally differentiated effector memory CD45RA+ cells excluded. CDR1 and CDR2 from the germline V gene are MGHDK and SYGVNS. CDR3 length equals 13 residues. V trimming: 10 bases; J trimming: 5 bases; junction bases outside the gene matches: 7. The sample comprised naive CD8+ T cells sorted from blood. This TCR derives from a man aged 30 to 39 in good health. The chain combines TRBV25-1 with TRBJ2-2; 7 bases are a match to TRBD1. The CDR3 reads CAIEKGATGELFF. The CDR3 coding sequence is TGTGCCATCGAAAAGGGGGCGACCGGGGAGCTGTTTTTT.